The 10 T cell receptor beta chains presented below share a single source sample, sequenced in a study of molecular identifiers for immune sequencing clone quantification. TCRdb called the PCR reads again in MiXCR, with one record for every CDR3 protein. The sample has 490,000 or so distinct CDR3 sequences, about 26% seen once; the top ten hold 0.7% to 0.9%. The sample taken for sequencing was naive CD8+ T cells from blood, with Jurkat cell RNA spiked in. Subset defined: FACS-sorted CD8+CD4-CCR7+CD45RA+ naive T cells. The receptors come from a human donor in good health. Some libraries in this study had Jurkat cell RNA spiked in.

This clonotype was counted a few times. The rearrangement links TRBV5-1 to TRBJ2-1; D might be TRBD1 (6 bases). This CDR3 is built from 13 residues. The V and J ends lost 5 bases and 8 bases respectively, with 14 bases between them. CDR1 and CDR2 from the germline V gene are SGHRS and YFSETQ. CDR3 residues: CASRGPGDHEQFF. CDR3 coding DNA: TGCGCCAGCAGAGGTCCAGGGGACCATGAGCAGTTCTTC. Full variable domain (remainder filled in from reference TRBV5-1 and TRBJ2-1): KAGVTQTPRYLIKTRGQQVTLSCSPISGHRSVSWYQQTPGQGLQFLFEYFSETQRNKGNFPGRFSGRQFSNSRSEMNVSTLELGDSALYLCASRGPGDHEQFFGPGTRLTVL.

In the case of this clonotype: One end of the junction varies from germline; a read error may be responsible. The chain links TRBV6-2 or TRBV6-3 to TRBJ1-6; no clear D. Germline V gene lookup returns CDR1 MNHEY and CDR2 SVGEGT. This CDR3 comprises 12 residues. The CDR3 DNA follows: TGTGCCTGCAGCATAATGGATTCACCCCTCCACTTT. This encodes CACSIMDSPLHF.

There are many counts of this clonotype. V and J are TRBV4-3 and TRBJ2-3, with TRBD2 matching over 7 bases. CDR3 length equals 15 residues. V lost 5 bases to trimming and J lost 0 bases; unmatched junction nucleotides: 5. The germline CDR1 and CDR2 sequences are LGHNA and YSLEER. The DNA for the CDR3 is TGCGCCAGCAGCGTTAGCGGGCTAAGCACAGATACGCAGTATTTT. This gives the protein CASSVSGLSTDTQYF.

This clonotype was seen many times. The J gene is TRBJ1-5, the V gene TRBV5-1, with TRBD1 matching over 7 bases. CDR1 is SGHRS, CDR2 YFSETQ, per germline. CDR3 length equals 17 residues. Unmatched junction bases numbered 6, after V lost 0 bases and J lost 0 bases. CDR3 sequence: CASSLVGTDLSNQPQHF. The CDR3 DNA follows: TGCGCCAGCAGCTTGGTCGGGACAGATCTTAGCAATCAGCCCCAGCATTTT.

The CDR3 region is CASSQEDVSYEQYF. The CDR3 DNA sequence: TGCGCCAGCAGCCAAGAAGACGTCTCCTACGAGCAGTACTTC. J is TRBJ2-7 and V is TRBV4-3; D remains unclear. This CDR3 is 14 amino acids long. Trimming pared 0 bases from V and 0 bases from J, leaving 6 bases between. Germline V gene sequence: CDR1 LGHNA, CDR2 YSLEER.

This clonotype was detected only a few times. V usage is TRBV27 and J usage is TRBJ2-1; 10 bases line up with TRBD1. Germline V gene sequence: CDR1 MNHEY, CDR2 SMNVEV (reference sequence). The CDR3 has 14 residues. Unmatched junction bases numbered 4, after V lost 7 bases and J lost 4 bases. The chain's CDR3 is CASMTGGSYNEQFF. The CDR3 coding sequence is TGTGCCAGCATGACAGGGGGCAGTTACAATGAGCAGTTCTTC.

A few counts support this clonotype. The chain joins TRBV7-2 to TRBJ2-1, with 8 bases lining up with TRBD2. Germline V gene lookup returns CDR1 SGHTA and CDR2 FQGNSA. With 5 bases clipped from V and 3 bases from J, the junction kept 12 bases outside the gene matches. The CDR3 consists of 17 residues. The CDR3 loop reads CASSPRVRTSSYNEQFF. The DNA for the CDR3 is TGTGCCAGCAGCCCCCGCGTACGGACTAGCAGCTACAATGAGCAGTTCTTC.

V gene TRBV12-3 or TRBV12-4 combines with J gene TRBJ1-1, with 8 nucleotides matching TRBD1. CDR3 length equals 15 residues. V lost 6 bases, J lost 8 bases, and 14 bases stayed unmatched. The chain's CDR3 is CASRPRPGQGVEAFF. The CDR3 region has the DNA TGTGCCAGCAGACCGCGCCCCGGACAGGGAGTCGAAGCTTTCTTT.

The V gene is TRBV7-9, the J gene TRBJ2-3; perhaps TRBD1 as D (6 bases). Germline V CDR1 and CDR2: SEHNR, FQNEAQ (reference sequence). The V gene lost 3 bases and the J gene lost 3 bases, with 31 bases spanning the gap. The CDR3 is 21 residues long. CDR3 in amino acids: CASSFHLGGRGSSGGTDTQYF. CDR3 DNA sequence: TGTGCCAGCAGCTTCCACCTTGGAGGCAGGGGCTCCTCAGGTGGTACAGATACGCAGTATTTT.

This clonotype was seen repeatedly, ten times or more. The genes are TRBV28 and TRBJ2-5; either TRBD1 or TRBD2 may fit D (5 bases each). Trimming removed 3 bases at V and 1 base at J, with 9 bases between. CDR1 and CDR2 (germline): MDHEN, SYDVKM. The CDR3 consists of 14 residues. The CDR3 nucleotides read TGTGCCAGCAGTTTGTCGGGGACCCAAGAGACCCAGTACTTC. Translated: CASSLSGTQETQYF.